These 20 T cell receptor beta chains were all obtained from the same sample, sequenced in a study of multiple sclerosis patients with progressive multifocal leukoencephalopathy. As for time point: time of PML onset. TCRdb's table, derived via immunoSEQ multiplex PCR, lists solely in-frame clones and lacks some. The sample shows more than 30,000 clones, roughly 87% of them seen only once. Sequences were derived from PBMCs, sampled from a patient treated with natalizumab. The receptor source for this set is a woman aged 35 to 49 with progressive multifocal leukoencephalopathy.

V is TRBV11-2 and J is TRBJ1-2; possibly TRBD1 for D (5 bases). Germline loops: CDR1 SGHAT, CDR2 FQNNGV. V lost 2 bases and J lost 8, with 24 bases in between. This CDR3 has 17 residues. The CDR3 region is CASSLNPAGTDVWGYTF. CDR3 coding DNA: TGTGCCAGCAGCTTAAACCCGGCAGGGACGGATGTGTGGGGCTACACCTTC.

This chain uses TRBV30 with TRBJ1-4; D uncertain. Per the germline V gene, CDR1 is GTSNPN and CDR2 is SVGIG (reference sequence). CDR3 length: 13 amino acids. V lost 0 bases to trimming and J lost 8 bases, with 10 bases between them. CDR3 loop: CAWSVGLKEKLFF. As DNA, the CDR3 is TGTGCCTGGAGTGTAGGGTTGAAAGAAAAACTGTTTTTT.

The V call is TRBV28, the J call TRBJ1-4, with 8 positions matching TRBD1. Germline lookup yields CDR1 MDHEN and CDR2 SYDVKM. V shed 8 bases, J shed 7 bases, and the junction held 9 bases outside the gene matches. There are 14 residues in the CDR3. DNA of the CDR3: TGTGCCAGCTCCCGATTTCAGGGGGCTGAAAAACTGTTTTTT. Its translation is CASSRFQGAEKLFF.

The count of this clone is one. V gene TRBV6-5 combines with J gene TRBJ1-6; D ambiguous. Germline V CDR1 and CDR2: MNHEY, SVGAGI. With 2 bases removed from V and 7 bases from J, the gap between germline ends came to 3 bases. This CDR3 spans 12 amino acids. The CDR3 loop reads CASSYRNSPLHF. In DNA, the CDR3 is TGTGCCAGCAGTTACCGAAATTCACCCCTCCACTTT.

The CDR3 region is CASSQEVRTSSTGELFF. The CDR3 DNA reads TGCGCCAGCAGCCAAGAAGTCCGGACTAGTAGCACCGGGGAGCTGTTTTTT. The V and J genes are TRBV4-3 and TRBJ2-2, with 7 positions matching TRBD2. This CDR3 comprises 17 residues. Germline CDR1 is LGHNA and CDR2 is YSLEER. With 0 bases clipped from V and 4 bases from J, the junction kept 8 bases outside the gene matches.

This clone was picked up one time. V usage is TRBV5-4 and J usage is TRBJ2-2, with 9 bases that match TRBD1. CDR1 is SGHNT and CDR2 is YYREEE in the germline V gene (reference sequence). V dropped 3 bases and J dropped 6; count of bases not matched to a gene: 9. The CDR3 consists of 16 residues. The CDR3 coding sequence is TGTGCCAGCAGCTCTACTTTACAGGGGGCGGCCGGGGAGCTGTTTTTT. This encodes CASSSTLQGAAGELFF.

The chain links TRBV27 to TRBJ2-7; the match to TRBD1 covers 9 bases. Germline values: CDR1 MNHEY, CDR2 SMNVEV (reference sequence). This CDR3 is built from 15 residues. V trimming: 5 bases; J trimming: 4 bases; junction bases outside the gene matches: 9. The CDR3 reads CASSGGQGLFYEQYF. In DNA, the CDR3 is TGTGCCAGCAGTGGGGGACAGGGCCTTTTTTACGAGCAGTACTTC.

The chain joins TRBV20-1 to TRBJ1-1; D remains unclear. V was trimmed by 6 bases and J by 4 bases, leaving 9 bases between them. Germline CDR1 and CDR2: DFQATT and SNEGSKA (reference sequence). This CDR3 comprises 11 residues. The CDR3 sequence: CSAYLGTEAFF. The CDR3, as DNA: TGCAGTGCCTACTTGGGCACTGAAGCTTTCTTT.

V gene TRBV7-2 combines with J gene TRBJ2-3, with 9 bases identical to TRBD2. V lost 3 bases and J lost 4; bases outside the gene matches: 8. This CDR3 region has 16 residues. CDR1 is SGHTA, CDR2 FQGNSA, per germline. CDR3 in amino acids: CASSFRASGISDTQYF. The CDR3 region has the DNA TGTGCCAGCAGCTTTAGGGCTAGCGGGATTTCAGATACGCAGTATTTT. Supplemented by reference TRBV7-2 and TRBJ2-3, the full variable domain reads GAGVSQSPSNKVTEKGKDVELRCDPISGHTALYWYRQSLGQGLEFLIYFQGNSAPDKSGLPSDRFSAERTGGSVSTLTIQRTQQEDSAVYLCASSFRASGISDTQYFGPGTRLTVL.

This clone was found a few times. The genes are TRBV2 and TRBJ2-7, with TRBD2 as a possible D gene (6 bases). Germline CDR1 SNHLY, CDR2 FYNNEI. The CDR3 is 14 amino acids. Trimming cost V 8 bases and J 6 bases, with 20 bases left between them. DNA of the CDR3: TGTGCCAGCGAATCCACTACGGGGGAAAGCGAGCAGTACTTC. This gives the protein CASESTTGESEQYF.

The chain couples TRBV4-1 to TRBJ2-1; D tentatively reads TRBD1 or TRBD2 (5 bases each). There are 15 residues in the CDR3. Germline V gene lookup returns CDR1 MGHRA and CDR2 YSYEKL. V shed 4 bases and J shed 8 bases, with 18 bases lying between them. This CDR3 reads CASSRRREVGDEQFF. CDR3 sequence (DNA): TGCGCCAGCAGCCGTCGGCGTGAGGTGGGGGATGAGCAGTTCTTC.

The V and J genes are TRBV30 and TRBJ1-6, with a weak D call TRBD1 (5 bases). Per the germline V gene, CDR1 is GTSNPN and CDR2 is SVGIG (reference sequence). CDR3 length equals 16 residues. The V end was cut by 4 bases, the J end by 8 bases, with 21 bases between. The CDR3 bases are TGTGCCTGGACCTCCTCCGGGACCCCGAAACATTCACCCCTCCACTTT. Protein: CAWTSSGTPKHSPLHF.

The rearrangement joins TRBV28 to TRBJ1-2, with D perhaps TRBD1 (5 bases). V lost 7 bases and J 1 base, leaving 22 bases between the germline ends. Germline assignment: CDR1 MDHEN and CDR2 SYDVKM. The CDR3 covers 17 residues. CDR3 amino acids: CASNLNQGGRHNYGYTF. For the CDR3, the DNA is TGTGCCAGCAACTTGAACCAGGGAGGGAGACATAACTATGGCTACACCTTC.

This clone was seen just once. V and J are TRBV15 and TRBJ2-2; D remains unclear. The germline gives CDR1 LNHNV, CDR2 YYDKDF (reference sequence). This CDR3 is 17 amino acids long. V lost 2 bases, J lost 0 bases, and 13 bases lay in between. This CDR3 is CATSRTRQEANTGELFF. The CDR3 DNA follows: TGTGCCACCAGCAGAACCAGACAAGAAGCGAACACCGGGGAGCTGTTTTTT. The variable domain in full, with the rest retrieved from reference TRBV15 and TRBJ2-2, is DAMVIQNPRYQVTQFGKPVTLSCSQTLNHNVMYWYQQKSSQAPKLLFHYYDKDFNNEADTPDNFQSRRPNTSFCFLDIRSPGLGDTAMYLCATSRTRQEANTGELFFGEGSRLTVL.

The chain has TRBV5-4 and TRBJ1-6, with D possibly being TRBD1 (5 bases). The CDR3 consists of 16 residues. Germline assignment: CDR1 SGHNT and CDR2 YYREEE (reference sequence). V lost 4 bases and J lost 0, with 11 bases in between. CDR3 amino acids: CASSGDVSSYNSPLHF. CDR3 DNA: TGTGCCAGCAGCGGGGACGTTAGCTCCTATAATTCACCCCTCCACTTT.

The CDR3 protein is CSVGGADEQYF. DNA of the CDR3: TGCAGCGTTGGGGGGGCCGATGAGCAGTACTTC. The J gene is TRBJ2-7, the V gene TRBV29-1; D tentatively fits TRBD1 or TRBD2 (6 bases each). Trimming pared 4 bases from V and 7 bases from J, leaving 11 bases between. Germline V gene sequence: CDR1 SQVTM, CDR2 ANQGSEA. The length of the CDR3 is 11 residues.

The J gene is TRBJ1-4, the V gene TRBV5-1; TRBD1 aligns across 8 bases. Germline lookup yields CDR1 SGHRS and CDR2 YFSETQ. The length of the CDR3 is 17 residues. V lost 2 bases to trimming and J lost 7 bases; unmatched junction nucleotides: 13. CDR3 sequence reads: CASSFGTGQRVGEKLFF. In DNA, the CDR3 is TGCGCCAGCAGCTTTGGGACAGGTCAGCGTGTCGGTGAAAAACTGTTTTTT.

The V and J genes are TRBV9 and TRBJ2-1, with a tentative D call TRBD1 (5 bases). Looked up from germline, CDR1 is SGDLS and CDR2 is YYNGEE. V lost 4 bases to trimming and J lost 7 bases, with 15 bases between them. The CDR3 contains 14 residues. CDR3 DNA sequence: TGTGCCAGCAGCCCAGGACATCTGGGGAATGAGCAGTTCTTC. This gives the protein CASSPGHLGNEQFF.

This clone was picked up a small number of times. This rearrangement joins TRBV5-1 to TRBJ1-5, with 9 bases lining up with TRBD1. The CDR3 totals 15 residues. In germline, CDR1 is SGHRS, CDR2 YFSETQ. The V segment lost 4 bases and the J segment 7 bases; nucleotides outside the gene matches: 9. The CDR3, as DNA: TGCGCCAGCAGCCCAGGGGACAGGGAGGGCCAGCCCCAGCATTTT. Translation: CASSPGDREGQPQHF.

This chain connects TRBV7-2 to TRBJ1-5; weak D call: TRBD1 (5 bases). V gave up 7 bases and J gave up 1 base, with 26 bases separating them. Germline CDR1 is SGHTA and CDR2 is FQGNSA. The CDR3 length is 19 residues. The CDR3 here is CASNFKGWGDLLSNQPQHF. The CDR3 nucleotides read TGTGCCAGCAACTTTAAGGGGTGGGGGGATCTCCTCAGCAATCAGCCCCAGCATTTT.